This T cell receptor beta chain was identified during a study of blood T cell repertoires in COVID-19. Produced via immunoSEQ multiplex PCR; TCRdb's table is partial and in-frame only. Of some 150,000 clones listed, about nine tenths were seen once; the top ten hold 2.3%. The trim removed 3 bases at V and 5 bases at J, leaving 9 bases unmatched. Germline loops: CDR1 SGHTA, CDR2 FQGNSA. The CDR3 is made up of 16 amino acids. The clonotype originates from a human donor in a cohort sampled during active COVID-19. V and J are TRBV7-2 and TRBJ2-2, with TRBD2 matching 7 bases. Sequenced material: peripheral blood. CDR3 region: CASSFWGRGETGELFF. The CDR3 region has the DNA TGTGCCAGCAGCTTTTGGGGGAGGGGTGAAACCGGGGAGCTGTTTTTT.